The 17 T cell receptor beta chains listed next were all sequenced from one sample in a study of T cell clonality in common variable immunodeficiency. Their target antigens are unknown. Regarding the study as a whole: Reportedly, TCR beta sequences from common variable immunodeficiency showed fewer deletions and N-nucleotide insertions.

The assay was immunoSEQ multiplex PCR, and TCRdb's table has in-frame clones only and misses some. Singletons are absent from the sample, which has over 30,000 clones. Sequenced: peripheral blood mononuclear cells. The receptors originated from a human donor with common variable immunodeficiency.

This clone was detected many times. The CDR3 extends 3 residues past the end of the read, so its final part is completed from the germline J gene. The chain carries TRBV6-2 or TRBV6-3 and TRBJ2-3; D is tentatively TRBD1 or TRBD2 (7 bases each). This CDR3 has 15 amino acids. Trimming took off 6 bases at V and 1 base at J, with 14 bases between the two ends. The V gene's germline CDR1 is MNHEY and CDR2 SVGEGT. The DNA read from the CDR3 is TGTGCCAGCAGATACAGGGGAGGGGGCACAGATACG. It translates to CASRYRGGGTDT. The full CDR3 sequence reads CASRYRGGGTDTQYF.

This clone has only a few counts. CDR3 sequence reads: CASSPRDSTDTQYF. The sequenced CDR3 bases are TGTGCCAGCTCACCCCGGGACTCTACAGATACG. This chain connects TRBV18 to TRBJ2-3, with D possibly TRBD2 on 6 matching bases. With the read ending 3 residues before the CDR3 end, the germline J gene is used to fill in that end. Trimming stripped 3 bases from V and 3 bases from J, with 10 bases between. The CDR3 sequence is 14 residues long. Per germline, CDR1 KGHSH and CDR2 LQKENI. The variable domain in full, completed from reference TRBV18 and TRBJ2-3, reads NAGVMQNPRHLVRRRGQEARLRCSPMKGHSHVYWYRQLPEEGLKFMVYLQKENIIDESGMPKERFSAEFPKEGPSILRIQQVVRGDSAAYFCASSPRDSTDTQYFGPGTRLTVL.

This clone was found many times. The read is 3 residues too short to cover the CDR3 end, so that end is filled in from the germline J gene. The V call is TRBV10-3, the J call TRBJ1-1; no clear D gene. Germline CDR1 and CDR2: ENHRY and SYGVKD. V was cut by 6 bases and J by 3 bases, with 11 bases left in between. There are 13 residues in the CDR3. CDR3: CAIRRELYTEAFF. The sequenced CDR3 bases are TGTGCCATCAGGAGAGAACTTTACACTGAA.

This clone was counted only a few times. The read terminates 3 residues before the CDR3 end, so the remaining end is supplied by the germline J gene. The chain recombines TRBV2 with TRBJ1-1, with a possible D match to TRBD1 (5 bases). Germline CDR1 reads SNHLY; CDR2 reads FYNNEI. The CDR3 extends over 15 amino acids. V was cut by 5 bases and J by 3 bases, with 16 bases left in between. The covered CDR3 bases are TGTGCCAGCAGTTTAGGGGCGGGGATGTACACTGAA. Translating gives CASSLGAGMYTE. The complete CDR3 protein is CASSLGAGMYTEAFF.

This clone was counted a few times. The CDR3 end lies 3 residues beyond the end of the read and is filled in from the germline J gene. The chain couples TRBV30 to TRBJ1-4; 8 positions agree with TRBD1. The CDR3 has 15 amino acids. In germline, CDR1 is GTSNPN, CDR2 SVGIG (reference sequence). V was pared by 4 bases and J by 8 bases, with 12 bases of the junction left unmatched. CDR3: CAWIKGQGAKEKLFF. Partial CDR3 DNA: TGTGCCTGGATAAAGGGTCAGGGGGCGAAGGAAAAA.

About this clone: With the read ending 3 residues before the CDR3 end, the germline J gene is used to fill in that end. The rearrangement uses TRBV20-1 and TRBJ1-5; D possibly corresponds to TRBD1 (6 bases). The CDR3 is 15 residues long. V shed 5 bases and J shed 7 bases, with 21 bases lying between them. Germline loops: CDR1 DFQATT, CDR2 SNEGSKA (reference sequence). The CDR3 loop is CSAANSDSSGQPQHF. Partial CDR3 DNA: TGCAGTGCTGCCAACTCGGACAGTTCGGGCCAGCCC.

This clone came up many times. CDR3: CSVLDRGNTEAFF. Partial CDR3 DNA: TGCAGCGTTTTAGACAGGGGGAACACTGAA. The chain couples TRBV29-1 to TRBJ1-1; 8 bases line up with TRBD1. Read data end 3 residues before the CDR3 end; the end is taken from the germline J gene. Looked up from germline, CDR1 is SQVTM and CDR2 is ANQGSEA. Trimming at V came to 5 bases and at J to 1 base, leaving 3 bases not matched to a gene. This CDR3 has 13 amino acids.

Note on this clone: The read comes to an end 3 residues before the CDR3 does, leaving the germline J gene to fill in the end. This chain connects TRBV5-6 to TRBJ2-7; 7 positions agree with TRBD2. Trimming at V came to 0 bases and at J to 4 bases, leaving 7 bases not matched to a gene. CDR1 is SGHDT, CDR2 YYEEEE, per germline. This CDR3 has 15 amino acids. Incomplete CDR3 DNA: TGTGCCAGCAGCTTGGTGGGCCTAGCGGCATACGAG. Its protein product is CASSLVGLAAYE. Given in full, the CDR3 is CASSLVGLAAYEQYF.

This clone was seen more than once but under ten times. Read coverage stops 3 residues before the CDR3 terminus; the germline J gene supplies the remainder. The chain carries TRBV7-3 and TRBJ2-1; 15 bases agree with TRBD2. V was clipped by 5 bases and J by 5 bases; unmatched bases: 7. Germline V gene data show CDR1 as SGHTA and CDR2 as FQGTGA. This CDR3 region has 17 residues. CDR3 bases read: TGTGCCAGCAGCGCGGGACTAGCGGGAGGCTTGGACAATGAG. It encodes CASSAGLAGGLDNE. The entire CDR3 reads CASSAGLAGGLDNEQFF.

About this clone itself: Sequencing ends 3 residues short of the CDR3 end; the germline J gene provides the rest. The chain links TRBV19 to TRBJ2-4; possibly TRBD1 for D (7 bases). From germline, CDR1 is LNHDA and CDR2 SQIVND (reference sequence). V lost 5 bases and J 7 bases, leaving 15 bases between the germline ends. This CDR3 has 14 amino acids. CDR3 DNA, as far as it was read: TGTGCCAGTAGTGACAATTCAGGGGGGAACATT. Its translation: CASSDNSGGNI. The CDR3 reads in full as CASSDNSGGNIQYF.

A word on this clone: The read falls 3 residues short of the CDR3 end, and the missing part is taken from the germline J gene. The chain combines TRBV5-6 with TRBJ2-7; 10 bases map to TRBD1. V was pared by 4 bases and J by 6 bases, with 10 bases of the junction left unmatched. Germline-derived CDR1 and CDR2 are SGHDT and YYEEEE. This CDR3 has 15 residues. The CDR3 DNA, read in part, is TGTGCCAGCAGCCTACCGGACAGGGGGTTTGGCGAG. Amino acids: CASSLPDRGFGE. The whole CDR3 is CASSLPDRGFGEQYF.

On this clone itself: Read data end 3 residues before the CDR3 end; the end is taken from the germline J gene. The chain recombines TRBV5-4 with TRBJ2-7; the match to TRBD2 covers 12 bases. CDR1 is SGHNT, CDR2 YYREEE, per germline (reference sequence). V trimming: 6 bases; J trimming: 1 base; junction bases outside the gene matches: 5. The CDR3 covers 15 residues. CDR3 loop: CASTTSGRPSYEQYF. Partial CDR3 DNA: TGTGCCAGCACTACTAGCGGGAGGCCATCCTACGAG. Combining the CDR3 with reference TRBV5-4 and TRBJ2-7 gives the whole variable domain ETGVTQSPTHLIKTRGQQVTLRCSSQSGHNTVSWYQQALGQGPQFIFQYYREEENGRGNFPPRFSGLQFPNYSSELNVNALELDDSALYLCASTTSGRPSYEQYFGPGTRLTVT.

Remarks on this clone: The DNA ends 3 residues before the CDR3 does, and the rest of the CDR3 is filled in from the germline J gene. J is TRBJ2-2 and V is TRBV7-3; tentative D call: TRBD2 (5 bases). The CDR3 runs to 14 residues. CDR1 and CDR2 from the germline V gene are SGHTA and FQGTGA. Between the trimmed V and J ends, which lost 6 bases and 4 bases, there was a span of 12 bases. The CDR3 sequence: CASRLGLGTGELFF. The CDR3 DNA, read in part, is TGTGCCAGCAGACTAGGACTGGGCACCGGGGAG.

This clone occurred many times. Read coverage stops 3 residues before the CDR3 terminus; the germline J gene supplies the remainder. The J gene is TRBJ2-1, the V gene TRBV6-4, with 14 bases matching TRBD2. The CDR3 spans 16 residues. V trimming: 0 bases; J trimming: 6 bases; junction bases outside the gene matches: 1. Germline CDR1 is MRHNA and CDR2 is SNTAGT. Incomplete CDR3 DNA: TGTGCCAGCAGTGACTCAGGGACTAGCGGGAGCAATGAG. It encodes CASSDSGTSGSNE. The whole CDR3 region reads CASSDSGTSGSNEQFF.

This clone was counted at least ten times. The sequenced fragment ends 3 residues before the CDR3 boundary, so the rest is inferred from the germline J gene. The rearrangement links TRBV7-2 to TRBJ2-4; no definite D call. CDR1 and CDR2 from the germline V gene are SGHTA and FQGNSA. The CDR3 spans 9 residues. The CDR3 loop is CASSLSQYF. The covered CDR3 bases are TGTGCCAGCAGCCTCTCT.

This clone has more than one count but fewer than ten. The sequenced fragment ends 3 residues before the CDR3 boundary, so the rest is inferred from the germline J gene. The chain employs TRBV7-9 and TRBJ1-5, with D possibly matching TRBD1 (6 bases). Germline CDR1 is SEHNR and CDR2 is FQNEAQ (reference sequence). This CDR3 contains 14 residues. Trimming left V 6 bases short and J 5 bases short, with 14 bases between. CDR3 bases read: TGTGCCAGCAGTCGTACAGGGACCGATCAGCCC. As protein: CASSRTGTDQP. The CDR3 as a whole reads CASSRTGTDQPQHF.

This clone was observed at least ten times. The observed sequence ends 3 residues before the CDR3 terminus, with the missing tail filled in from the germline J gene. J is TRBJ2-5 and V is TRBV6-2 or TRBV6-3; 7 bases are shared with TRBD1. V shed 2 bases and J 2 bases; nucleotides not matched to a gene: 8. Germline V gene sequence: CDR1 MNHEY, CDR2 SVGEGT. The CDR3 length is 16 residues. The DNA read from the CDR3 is TGTGCCAGCAGTTACCCCGACAGGGCAGGACAAGAGACC. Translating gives CASSYPDRAGQET. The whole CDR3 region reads CASSYPDRAGQETQYF.